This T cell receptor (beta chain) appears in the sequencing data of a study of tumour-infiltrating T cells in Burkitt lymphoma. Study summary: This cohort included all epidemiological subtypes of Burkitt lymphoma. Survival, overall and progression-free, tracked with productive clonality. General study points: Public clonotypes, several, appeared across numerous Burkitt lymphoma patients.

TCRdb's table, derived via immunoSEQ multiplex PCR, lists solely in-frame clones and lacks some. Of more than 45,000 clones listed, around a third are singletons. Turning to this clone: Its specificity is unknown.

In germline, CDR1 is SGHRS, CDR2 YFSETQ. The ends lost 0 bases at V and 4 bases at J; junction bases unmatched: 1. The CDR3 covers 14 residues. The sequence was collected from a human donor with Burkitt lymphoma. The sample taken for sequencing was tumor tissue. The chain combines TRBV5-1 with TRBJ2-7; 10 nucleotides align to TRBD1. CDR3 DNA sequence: TGCGCCAGCAGCTTGGGGACAGGGGGATACGAGCAGTACTTC. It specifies CASSLGTGGYEQYF.